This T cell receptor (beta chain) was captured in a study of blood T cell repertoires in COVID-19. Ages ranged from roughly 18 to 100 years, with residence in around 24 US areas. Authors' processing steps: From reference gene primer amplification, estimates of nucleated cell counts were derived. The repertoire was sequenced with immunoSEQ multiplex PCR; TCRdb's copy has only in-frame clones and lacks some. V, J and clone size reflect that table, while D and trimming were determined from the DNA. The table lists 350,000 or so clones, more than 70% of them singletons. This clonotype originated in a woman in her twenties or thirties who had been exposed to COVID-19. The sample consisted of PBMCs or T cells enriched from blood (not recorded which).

CDR3 sequence reads: CASSEYRQNNEQFF. The CDR3 region has the DNA TGTGCCAGCAGTGAATATAGACAGAACAATGAGCAGTTCTTC. The rearrangement joins TRBV25-1 to TRBJ2-1, with a tentative D call TRBD1 (5 bases). Trimming shortened V by 0 bases and J by 5 bases, and 8 bases separated the two germline ends. Germline-derived CDR1 and CDR2 are MGHDK and SYGVNS. This CDR3 contains 14 residues.